Listed below are T cell receptor beta chains from one sample, sequenced in a study of T cell changes during pregnancy in multiple sclerosis. Only in-frame clones appear in the TCRdb table, and some are missing; sequencing was by immunoSEQ multiplex PCR. The table shows fewer than 95,000 clones, with 94% occurring only once. The specimen was peripheral blood, collected in the third trimester of pregnancy. The receptors here all came from a female donor with multiple sclerosis, enrolled in a pregnancy study. Each CDR3 is given with its conserved first and last residue. D genes are given only for firm matches. Clone size appears in some rows only: once, few, many, or a class for an expanded clone.

>NA|TRBJ1-1|TRBV28|NA
TGTGCCAGCAGTTTAGGGGGCAGGTTGGACACTGAAGCTTTCTTT
CASSLGGRLDTEAFF
>TRBD1|TRBJ1-3|TRBV30|once
TGTGCCTGGAGTACGGGACAGACAATTGGAAACACCATATATTTT
CAWSTGQTIGNTIYF
>NA|TRBJ2-5|TRBV19|few
TGTGCCAGTAGTATGGGTCAGGTTCAAGTGACCCAGTACTTC
CASSMGQVQVTQYF
>NA|TRBJ2-1|TRBV4-2|NA
TGTGCCAGCAGCCAAGATTATCGAGCGCGGGATCGAAATGAGCAGTTCTTC
CASSQDYRARDRNEQFF
>NA|TRBJ1-5|TRBV15|NA
TGTGCCACCAGCAGAGATCGGAGTTATAGCAATCAGCCCCAGCATTTT
CATSRDRSYSNQPQHF
>TRBD2|TRBJ2-7|TRBV4-1|NA
TGCGCCAGCAGCCGCCTAGAGCCACTAGCGCGCCTGGGGAAATACGAGCAGTACTTC
CASSRLEPLARLGKYEQYF
>TRBD1|TRBJ2-7|TRBV7-9|NA
TGTGCCAGCAGCTTAGTACCGACAGGGGGCTTCCATCCGTCCTACGAGCAGTACTTC
CASSLVPTGGFHPSYEQYF
>NA|TRBJ1-5|TRBV6-1|NA
TGTGCCAGCAGCGCCCTAGCTCAGCCCCAGCATTTT
CASSALAQPQHF
>TRBD1|TRBJ2-3|TRBV5-1|NA
TGCGCCAGCAGCAGATCAAGGACAGGGCGCACAGATACGCAGTATTTT
CASSRSRTGRTDTQYF
>TRBD1|TRBJ2-7|TRBV6-1|NA
TGTGCCAGCAGCGTTCAGGGGGCCTACGAGCAGTACTTC
CASSVQGAYEQYF
>NA|TRBJ1-4|TRBV11-2|NA
TGTGCCAGCAGCGCCAGGGATCCTGCAACTAATGAAAAACTGTTTTTT
CASSARDPATNEKLFF
>TRBD2|TRBJ2-3|TRBV6-5|NA
TGTGCCAGCAGTCAGGGACTAGCTTTTACGTTTGAGTATTTT
CASSQGLAFTFEYF
>TRBD1|TRBJ1-4|TRBV5-1|NA
TGCGCCAGCAGCTGGGGACAGGAGACAAGAACTAATGAAAAACTGTTTTTT
CASSWGQETRTNEKLFF
>NA|TRBJ1-3|TRBV7-8|NA
TGTGCCAGCAGCTTATCCTCCTCTGGAAACACCATATATTTT
CASSLSSSGNTIYF
>NA|TRBJ2-7|TRBV15|NA
TGTGCCACCAGCAGAGAAGTGGTACAGTCCTACGAGCAGTACTTC
CATSREVVQSYEQYF
>NA|TRBJ2-5|TRBV4-1|once
TGCGCCAGCAGCCTAGCGATACAAGAGACCCAGTACTTC
CASSLAIQETQYF
>NA|TRBJ2-7|TRBV27|NA
TGTGCCAGCAGTTTATCCCGGAGTAGCTACGAGCAGTACTTC
CASSLSRSSYEQYF
>TRBD1|TRBJ2-1|TRBV7-2|NA
TGTGCCAGCAGCGCCACAGGGGGCTTTGAGCAGTTCTTC
CASSATGGFEQFF
>NA|TRBJ1-5|TRBV6-6|once
TGTGCCAGCAGATTCACCCAGGGAAAGGATCAGCCCCAGCATTTT
CASRFTQGKDQPQHF
>NA|TRBJ2-7|TRBV27|NA
TGTGCCAGCAGTTTATCTTTGGGAGGCGAGCAGTACTTC
CASSLSLGGEQYF
>TRBD2|TRBJ2-7|TRBV9|NA
TGTGCCAGCAGCGTAGCGGGAGGGCCCTCCTACGAGCAGTACTTC
CASSVAGGPSYEQYF
>TRBD2|TRBJ2-7|TRBV19|NA
TGTGCCAGTAACCAGGGAGCGGGGAAGTTCTACGAGCAGTACTTC
CASNQGAGKFYEQYF
>NA|TRBJ2-5|TRBV7-6|NA
TGTGCCAGCAGCAAGGACCTTCGGGGATTAGAGACCCAGTACTTC
CASSKDLRGLETQYF
>NA|TRBJ1-5|TRBV10-3|NA
TGTGCCATCAGTGAACAGGGCAATCAGCCCCAGCATTTT
CAISEQGNQPQHF
>TRBD1|TRBJ2-1|TRBV29-1|NA
TGCAGCACAAGACAGGGATTCCCCTACAATGAGCAGTTCTTC
CSTRQGFPYNEQFF
>TRBD2|TRBJ2-1|TRBV19|once
TGTGCCAGTAGTATATTGGCTAGCGGGAGTATCCACAATGAGCAGTTCTTC
CASSILASGSIHNEQFF